This T cell receptor beta chain is from a study of blood T cells in healthy people across ages. A second PCR of 7 to 11 cycles used a sample-barcoded 5' primer and a J-beta primer mix. TCRdb re-called the 5' RACE reads through MiXCR, storing one row per CDR3 protein. This table has more than 650,000 distinct CDR3 sequences, 22% appearing once. Total RNA extracted from each sample amounted to at least 6 micrograms. The CDR3 spans 13 residues. In germline, CDR1 is KGHDR, CDR2 SFDVKD. The TCR sequence derives from a man between 65 and 79 years old in good health. The chain is built from TRBV24-1 and TRBJ2-1; weak D call: TRBD1 (6 bases). The better agreement between TRBJ2-5 and the DNA end casts doubt on the J call. Sample: blood. CDR3 DNA: TGTGCCACCAGTGGTGCACAGGGAGAGACCCAGTACTTC. Its translation: CATSGAQGETQYF.